The source of this TCR beta chain is a study of liver allograft versus peripheral blood T cells. As for the study in general: Liver transplant recipients had T cell receptor repertoires compared between transplanted liver and peripheral blood. Study-level results: Within liver allografts, T cell receptor repertoires were reportedly different from those in peripheral blood.

CDR3 length: 14 amino acids. Trimming cost V 5 bases and J 0 bases, with 8 bases left between them. Germline-derived CDR1 and CDR2 are MNHEY and SVGAGI. TCRdb called the reads again in MiXCR, with one record for every CDR3 protein. Here the sample spans some 2,600 distinct CDR3 sequences, about 16% being singletons. This clonotype was recorded a few times. Its specificity is unknown. The chain carries TRBV6-5 and TRBJ1-5; D ambiguous. The TCR sequence derives from a human patient who had a liver transplant. The T cells may partly be graft donor cells. The CDR3: CASSPPGSNQPQHF. The DNA for the CDR3 is TGTGCCAGCAGTCCCCCAGGTAGCAATCAGCCCCAGCATTTT.